This TCR beta chain is drawn from a study of cytomegalovirus exposure and HLA in healthy donors. TCRdb keeps only in-frame clones here, not all; method: immunoSEQ multiplex PCR. This table holds approximately 41,000 clones, approximately 92% found once. Only a few counts were recorded for this clone. J was trimmed by 9 bases and V by 5 bases; bases with no gene match: 5. CDR3 length equals 13 residues. The germline CDR1 and CDR2 sequences are MNHNY and SVGAGI (reference sequence). The sequence was obtained from a man aged 18 to 30 in good health and CMV-seronegative. Sequencing used PBMCs. The V and J genes are TRBV6-6 and TRBJ2-2, with TRBD2 matching over 8 bases. The CDR3 region has the DNA TGTGCCAGCAGTCCTATTAGCGGGAGGGAGCTGTTTTTT. It is translated as CASSPISGRELFF.